The 25 T cell receptor beta chains below come from one sample, sequenced in a study of shared clonotypes between healthy human individuals. Sequencing was performed with immunoSEQ multiplex PCR; in TCRdb, only in-frame clones are kept and a portion is missing. Of roughly 1 million clones in the sample, approximately 72% were seen once. Material: memory CD4+ T cells sorted from blood. This sample's subset: CD45RA-negative fraction. These receptors were obtained from a man aged 18 to 30 in good health.

V gene TRBV2 combines with J gene TRBJ2-7; no firm D call. The CDR3 loop spans 13 amino acids. The V end was cut by 0 bases, the J end by 0 bases, with 3 bases between. Germline V gene lookup returns CDR1 SNHLY and CDR2 FYNNEI. The CDR3 protein is CASSEAPSYEQYF. CDR3 in DNA: TGTGCCAGCAGTGAAGCCCCCTCCTACGAGCAGTACTTC.

The rearrangement links TRBV13 to TRBJ2-5; D is ambiguous. V was cut by 1 base and J by 5 bases, with 14 bases left in between. Germline V gene sequence: CDR1 PRHDT, CDR2 FYEKMQ (reference sequence). CDR3 length equals 15 residues. The CDR3 spells CASSLAQSASETQYF. In nucleotides, the CDR3 is TGTGCCAGCAGCTTAGCCCAGTCAGCGTCGGAGACCCAGTACTTC.

The V call is TRBV5-6, the J call TRBJ2-4; TRBD2 might be the D (8 bases). Germline assignment: CDR1 SGHDT and CDR2 YYEEEE. The CDR3 is 14 residues long. Between the trimmed V and J ends, which lost 4 bases and 9 bases, there was a span of 17 bases. Here the CDR3 reads CASSRTGAGGIQYF. DNA for the CDR3: TGTGCCAGCAGCCGCACAGGGGCGGGGGGCATTCAGTACTTC.

V usage is TRBV11-3 and J usage is TRBJ2-1, with D perhaps TRBD1 or TRBD2 (5 bases each). V lost 5 bases and J lost 6, with 17 bases in between. CDR3 length: 15 residues. The germline V gene encodes CDR1 SGHNT and CDR2 YENEEA. In DNA form, the CDR3 reads TGTGCCAGCAGCACGGGCCTCGGGGCGATCAATGAGCAGTTCTTC. Translated: CASSTGLGAINEQFF.

The chain has TRBV2 and TRBJ1-2, with D hard to call. Trimming removed 7 bases from V and 2 bases from J, with 14 bases in between. This CDR3 is built from 14 residues. Germline values: CDR1 SNHLY, CDR2 FYNNEI. The CDR3 loop reads CASTRARENYGYTF. CDR3 in DNA: TGTGCCAGCACCCGAGCGAGGGAGAACTATGGCTACACCTTC. Variable domain in full (rest from reference TRBV2 and TRBJ1-2): EPEVTQTPSHQVTQMGQEVILRCVPISNHLYFYWYRQILGQKVEFLVSFYNNEISEKSEIFDDQFSVERPDGSNFTLKIRSTKLEDSAMYFCASTRARENYGYTFGSGTRLTVV.

The rearrangement uses TRBV6-5 and TRBJ2-7; D uncertain. The CDR3 extends over 12 amino acids. V gave up 6 bases and J gave up 3 bases, with 9 bases separating them. The germline gives CDR1 MNHEY, CDR2 SVGAGI. This chain's CDR3 is CASSPGRYEQYF. DNA of the CDR3: TGTGCCAGCAGCCCAGGCCGCTACGAGCAGTACTTC.

V usage is TRBV4-1 and J usage is TRBJ2-3; tentative D call: TRBD2 (6 bases). Germline V lookup: CDR1 MGHRA, CDR2 YSYEKL. CDR3 size: 16 residues. V was pared by 2 bases and J by 10 bases, with 22 bases between. CDR3 amino acids: CASSQPGLDRMGAQYF. The CDR3 nucleotides are TGCGCCAGCAGCCAACCGGGACTGGACCGAATGGGGGCGCAGTATTTT.

This clone was recorded at least ten times. V and J are TRBV5-4 and TRBJ2-3; D unclear. The CDR3 covers 13 residues. V shed 0 bases and J shed 2 bases, with 4 bases lying between them. Germline values: CDR1 SGHNT, CDR2 YYREEE (reference sequence). The DNA of the CDR3 is TGTGCCAGCAGCTTGGTGCACACAGATACGCAGTATTTT. Residues: CASSLVHTDTQYF.

This clone appeared a few times. At the DNA level, this CDR3 is encoded by other sequences in the same sample as well. This sequence joins TRBV6-6 and TRBJ1-2; D gene ambiguous. V shed 2 bases and J shed 2 bases, with 6 bases lying between them. Germline CDR1 and CDR2: MNHNY and SVGAGI (reference sequence). The CDR3 length is 13 residues. CDR3 nucleotide sequence: TGTGCCAGCAGTTACGACACAAACTATGGCTACACCTTC. It yields the protein CASSYDTNYGYTF.

The V and J genes are TRBV27 and TRBJ1-2, with D perhaps matching TRBD1 (6 bases). Trimming took off 8 bases at V and 1 base at J, with 14 bases between the two ends. The CDR3 is 14 amino acids. In germline, CDR1 is MNHEY, CDR2 SMNVEV (reference sequence). In DNA, the CDR3 is TGTGCCAGCGGCCCGGGACAACTTAACTATGGCTACACCTTC. This codes for CASGPGQLNYGYTF.

The rearrangement uses TRBV6-5 and TRBJ2-7, with unresolved D. V gave up 6 bases and J gave up 0 bases, with 12 bases separating them. CDR1 is MNHEY and CDR2 is SVGAGI in the germline V gene. This CDR3 contains 14 residues. CDR3 protein: CASSSRTASYEQYF. The CDR3 DNA reads TGTGCCAGCAGCAGCCGAACGGCCTCCTACGAGCAGTACTTC.

CDR3 protein: CAWGGRRATEAFF. CDR3 DNA sequence: TGTGCCTGGGGGGGAAGGAGAGCCACTGAAGCTTTCTTT. The chain employs TRBV30 and TRBJ1-1; weak D call: TRBD1 (5 bases). Per germline, CDR1 GTSNPN and CDR2 SVGIG (reference sequence). This CDR3 has 13 residues. Trimming took off 5 bases at V and 4 bases at J, with 14 bases between the two ends.

This clone was seen just once. This chain connects TRBV27 to TRBJ1-3; D gene unclear. CDR3 length equals 14 residues. V gave up 3 bases and J gave up 4 bases, with 10 bases separating them. The germline V gene has CDR1 MNHEY and CDR2 SMNVEV (reference sequence). In DNA form, the CDR3 reads TGTGCCAGCAGTTTTGGAGGGAGCGGAAACACCATATATTTT. Protein sequence: CASSFGGSGNTIYF.

The chain employs TRBV5-1 and TRBJ2-7; D uncertain. Trimming pared 0 bases from V and 7 bases from J, leaving 14 bases between. Germline CDR1 SGHRS, CDR2 YFSETQ. The CDR3 consists of 14 residues. The CDR3 nucleotides read TGCGCCAGCAGCTTGGCACATCTGCGTCAGGAGCAGTACTTC. It specifies CASSLAHLRQEQYF.

This chain links TRBV7-2 with TRBJ2-7; 8 bases line up with TRBD1. Trimming cost V 5 bases and J 3 bases; bases outside gene matches: 9. The CDR3 length is 15 residues. Germline V gene data show CDR1 as SGHTA and CDR2 as FQGNSA. CDR3 DNA sequence: TGTGCCAGCAGCAGATCCTCACAGGGGGTCTACGAGCAGTACTTC. This translates into CASSRSSQGVYEQYF.

The chain couples TRBV7-2 to TRBJ2-3; D is tentatively TRBD1 or TRBD2 (5 bases each). Germline loops: CDR1 SGHTA, CDR2 FQGNSA. Trimming pared 5 bases from V and 1 base from J, leaving 13 bases between. The CDR3 covers 15 residues. CDR3 region: CASSPLVGGTDTQYF. The CDR3 DNA sequence: TGTGCCAGCAGCCCCCTAGTGGGGGGCACAGATACGCAGTATTTT.

This chain uses TRBV7-6 with TRBJ1-2; 8 nucleotides match TRBD1. From germline, CDR1 is SGHVS and CDR2 FNYEAQ. V shed 5 bases, J shed 8 bases, and the junction held 10 bases outside the gene matches. The CDR3 runs to 14 residues. The CDR3 region has the DNA TGTGCCAGCAGCCCTCCTGGGACAGGAGGAGGCTACACCTTC. Its translation is CASSPPGTGGGYTF.

This clone was picked up many times. The gene calls are TRBV4-1 and TRBJ2-2, with a possible D match to TRBD1 (5 bases). Germline CDR1 MGHRA, CDR2 YSYEKL. CDR3 length equals 15 residues. V was clipped by 1 base and J by 2 bases, with 8 bases between them. CDR3 residues: CASSQARTNTGELFF. CDR3 coding DNA: TGCGCCAGCAGCCAAGCTAGGACAAACACCGGGGAGCTGTTTTTT.

The chain uses TRBV7-9 and TRBJ2-2; no reliable D call. CDR1 and CDR2 from the germline V gene are SEHNR and FQNEAQ (reference sequence). This CDR3 comprises 15 residues. Between the trimmed V and J ends, which lost 3 bases and 1 base, there was a span of 9 bases. This chain's CDR3 is CASSLSPQNTGELFF. CDR3 bases: TGTGCCAGCAGCTTGTCTCCACAGAACACCGGGGAGCTGTTTTTT.

The rearrangement uses TRBV7-9 and TRBJ2-2; 11 nucleotides align to TRBD1. The CDR3 extends over 16 amino acids. With 5 bases clipped from V and 7 bases from J, the junction kept 9 bases outside the gene matches. Germline CDR1 SEHNR, CDR2 FQNEAQ (reference sequence). The CDR3 region has the DNA TGTGCCAGCAGCCCTGCCGGGACAGGGGGGGACGGGGAGCTGTTTTTT. As protein: CASSPAGTGGDGELFF.

This chain links TRBV18 with TRBJ2-7; 7 bases match TRBD2. Germline V CDR1 and CDR2: KGHSH, LQKENI. J lost 0 bases, V lost 2 bases, and 4 bases had no gene match. The CDR3 has 15 residues. The CDR3 DNA reads TGTGCCAGCTCACCATTAGCGGGCCCCTCCTACGAGCAGTACTTC. This gives the protein CASSPLAGPSYEQYF.

This clone has just a few counts. This sequence joins TRBV19 and TRBJ1-2, with 12 bases that match TRBD1. With V trimmed by 6 bases and J by 7 bases, 12 bases remained unmatched. The CDR3 is 16 residues long. CDR1 and CDR2 from the germline V gene are LNHDA and SQIVND (reference sequence). In nucleotides, the CDR3 is TGTGCCAGTAGCCCCGGTGGGGGACAGGGGGCGCGTGGCTACACCTTC. It specifies CASSPGGGQGARGYTF.

This chain uses TRBV4-1 with TRBJ2-2; D is uncertain. The CDR3 spans 15 residues. Germline V gives CDR1 MGHRA, CDR2 YSYEKL. Trimming pared 4 bases from V and 0 bases from J, leaving 9 bases between. The CDR3 DNA is TGCGCCAGCAGCCGCCCCACAGCGAACACCGGGGAGCTGTTTTTT. Protein product: CASSRPTANTGELFF.

About this clone: A far larger clone is just one base off, so this is likely a read error. Other DNA sequences from this sample encode an identical CDR3 as well. The genes are TRBV2 and TRBJ1-1; D might be TRBD1 (6 bases). Per the germline V gene, CDR1 is SNHLY and CDR2 is FYNNEI. V was pared by 9 bases and J by 0 bases, with 14 bases between. This CDR3 contains 14 residues. CDR3 bases: TGTGCCAGAACAGGACAGACCCTGAACACTGAAGCTTTCTTT. It codes for CARTGQTLNTEAFF.

The chain carries TRBV18 and TRBJ1-6, with D unclear. Deletions cut 3 bases from V and 8 bases from J, with 8 bases between. This CDR3 is 13 amino acids long. Looked up from germline, CDR1 is KGHSH and CDR2 is LQKENI. CDR3 in amino acids: CASSPLDDSPLHF. In DNA, the CDR3 is TGTGCCAGCTCACCTCTAGATGATTCACCCCTCCACTTT. The full variable domain, rest sourced from reference TRBV18 and TRBJ1-6, is NAGVMQNPRHLVRRRGQEARLRCSPMKGHSHVYWYRQLPEEGLKFMVYLQKENIIDESGMPKERFSAEFPKEGPSILRIQQVVRGDSAAYFCASSPLDDSPLHFGNGTRLTVT.